A single sample gave rise to the 20 T cell receptor beta chains below, sequenced in a study of T cells in Graves' hyperthyroidism and ophthalmopathy. There were TCR beta CDR3 regions amplified from RNA transcripts. HTBI primers were used for first-round RT-PCR of the TCR CDR3. TCRdb re-analysed the multiplex PCR reads in MiXCR, keeping a single row per CDR3 protein. The sample holds 600,000 to 900,000 distinct CDR3 sequences, around 17% seen once. Sample: blood. These receptors were collected from a man younger than 35 with Graves' hyperthyroidism.

This chain uses TRBV14 with TRBJ2-5; the D gene could be TRBD1 or TRBD2 (5 bases each). Germline V gene data show CDR1 as SGHDN and CDR2 as FVKESK. The CDR3 consists of 14 residues. V lost 3 bases to trimming and J lost 5 bases, with 13 bases between them. The CDR3 is CASSQGVPRETQYF. The CDR3 DNA reads as TGTGCCAGCAGCCAGGGGGTCCCGCGGGAGACCCAGTACTTC.

The chain carries TRBV2 and TRBJ2-1; 15 nucleotides align to TRBD2. After removal of 6 bases from V and 0 bases from J, the junction contained 6 bases not matched to a gene. Germline values: CDR1 SNHLY, CDR2 FYNNEI. The CDR3 runs 18 residues. The DNA of the CDR3 is TGTGCCAGCAGGGGACTAGCGGGAGGCACCAGCTCCTACAATGAGCAGTTCTTC. Encoded protein: CASRGLAGGTSSYNEQFF.

This chain connects TRBV15 to TRBJ1-4; the D gene is possibly TRBD1 (5 bases). Germline CDR1 is LNHNV and CDR2 is YYDKDF (reference sequence). Trimming took off 5 bases at V and 8 bases at J, with 18 bases between the two ends. This CDR3 has 15 residues. The CDR3 DNA is TGTGCCACCAGCGGGTGGGGGGGAAGCGCGGAAAAACTGTTTTTT. This encodes CATSGWGGSAEKLFF.

The chain employs TRBV12-5 and TRBJ2-1, with TRBD2 matching over 8 bases. Trimming took 6 bases from V and 6 from J; bases not matched to a gene: 10. CDR1 and CDR2 (germline): LGHNT, FRNRAP. CDR3 length equals 15 residues. This CDR3 reads CASGTGLGLSNEQFF. Written as DNA, the CDR3 is TGTGCTAGTGGGACGGGACTAGGGCTATCCAATGAGCAGTTCTTC.

This clonotype showed up many times. The rearrangement joins TRBV2 to TRBJ2-7; 10 bases match TRBD2. This CDR3 is built from 14 residues. V shed 3 bases, J shed 6 bases, and the junction held 5 bases outside the gene matches. The germline gives CDR1 SNHLY, CDR2 FYNNEI. The CDR3 is CASSESGRAGEQYF. The CDR3 nucleotides read TGTGCCAGCAGTGAGAGCGGGAGGGCGGGCGAGCAGTACTTC.

This clonotype was seen ten or more times. The rearrangement joins TRBV13 to TRBJ1-5; no clear D gene. V shed 5 bases and J shed 4 bases, with 9 bases lying between them. There are 13 residues in the CDR3. CDR1 is PRHDT and CDR2 is FYEKMQ in the germline V gene (reference sequence). CDR3 in DNA: TGTGCCAGCAGCGCCCAGGAGAATCAGCCCCAGCATTTT. This translates into CASSAQENQPQHF.

This clonotype was picked up a small number of times. The chain recombines TRBV28 with TRBJ1-1, with D maybe TRBD1 (5 bases). The germline V and J ends were trimmed by 3 bases and 7 bases, with 18 bases remaining between them. CDR1 MDHEN and CDR2 SYDVKM come from the germline V gene. There are 15 residues in the CDR3. CDR3 sequence: CASSFITRDRLEAFF. CDR3 in DNA: TGTGCCAGCAGTTTCATTACCCGGGACCGCCTTGAAGCTTTCTTT.

The chain uses TRBV24-1 and TRBJ2-5; 13 nucleotides agree with TRBD2. The CDR3 consists of 14 residues. In germline, CDR1 is KGHDR, CDR2 SFDVKD. After removal of 9 bases from V and 2 bases from J, the junction contained 2 bases not matched to a gene. DNA for the CDR3: TGTGCCACCCAACTAGCGGGAGGGCAAGAGACCCAGTACTTC. The encoded protein is CATQLAGGQETQYF.

This clonotype was seen ten or more times. The CDR3 DNA reads TGTGCCAGCAGTCACTCGGGACTAGCGGCGCAAGAGACCCAGTACTTC. Encoded protein: CASSHSGLAAQETQYF. J is TRBJ2-5 and V is TRBV28, with 11 bases that match TRBD2. V was pared by 5 bases and J by 2 bases, with 7 bases of the junction left unmatched. The germline gives CDR1 MDHEN, CDR2 SYDVKM. CDR3 length equals 16 residues.

The sample holds many counts of this clonotype. The chain recombines TRBV7-9 with TRBJ2-5; possibly TRBD1 for D (5 bases). This CDR3 is 14 amino acids long. Germline lookup yields CDR1 SEHNR and CDR2 FQNEAQ (reference sequence). Trimming stripped 5 bases from V and 5 bases from J, with 15 bases between. The CDR3 reads CASSAARGWETQYF. The CDR3 DNA reads as TGTGCCAGCAGCGCCGCTAGGGGTTGGGAGACCCAGTACTTC. The full variable domain, rest sourced from reference TRBV7-9 and TRBJ2-5, is DTGVSQNPRHKITKRGQNVTFRCDPISEHNRLYWYRQTLGQGPEFLTYFQNEAQLEKSRLLSDRFSAERPKGSFSTLEIQRTEQGDSAMYLCASSAARGWETQYFGPGTRLLVL.

V gene TRBV11-2 combines with J gene TRBJ2-1, with unresolved D. The CDR3 runs 16 residues. Trimming pared 5 bases from V and 3 bases from J, leaving 17 bases between. CDR1 and CDR2 (germline): SGHAT, FQNNGV. The CDR3 loop is CASSPARLSFYNEQFF. CDR3 nucleotides: TGTGCCAGCAGCCCAGCACGACTGTCATTCTACAATGAGCAGTTCTTC.

The gene calls are TRBV29-1 and TRBJ2-3, with no clear D. The CDR3 has 14 amino acids. Looked up from germline, CDR1 is SQVTM and CDR2 is ANQGSEA. V was clipped by 2 bases and J by 2 bases, with 11 bases between them. The CDR3, as DNA: TGCAGCGTTGAACGAAATAAACACACAGATACGCAGTATTTT. The encoded protein is CSVERNKHTDTQYF.

This clonotype was observed many times. V is TRBV28 and J is TRBJ2-4, with TRBD2 matching over 9 bases. Germline lookup yields CDR1 MDHEN and CDR2 SYDVKM. The CDR3 length is 17 residues. After removal of 5 bases from V and 1 base from J, the junction contained 9 bases not matched to a gene. CDR3 DNA sequence: TGTGCCAGCAGTCATTCGCGGGGGGGAGGGGCCAAAAACATTCAGTACTTC. This codes for CASSHSRGGGAKNIQYF.

This clonotype was picked up a small number of times. V usage is TRBV25-1 and J usage is TRBJ2-1; no firm D call. Looked up from germline, CDR1 is MGHDK and CDR2 is SYGVNS. Trimming took 2 bases from V and 10 from J, leaving 12 bases between them. CDR3 length equals 13 residues. CDR3 residues: CASSERRLGEQFF. CDR3 sequence (DNA): TGTGCCAGCAGTGAACGCCGCCTCGGAGAGCAGTTCTTC.

This clonotype was detected many times. CDR3 sequence: CASSSPFSPGNEQFF. CDR3 nucleotide sequence: TGTGCCAGCAGCTCGCCATTTTCTCCCGGCAATGAGCAGTTCTTC. J is TRBJ2-1 and V is TRBV11-2; D remains ambiguous. V gave up 4 bases and J gave up 6 bases, with 16 bases separating them. CDR3 length: 15 residues. Per germline, CDR1 SGHAT and CDR2 FQNNGV.

This clonotype has just a few counts. The rearrangement uses TRBV5-1 and TRBJ2-1, with unresolved D. V shed 2 bases and J shed 1 base, with 19 bases lying between them. CDR1 and CDR2 from the germline V gene are SGHRS and YFSETQ. The CDR3 sequence is 18 residues long. CDR3 in amino acids: CASSFPSVAQSSYNEQFF. In DNA, the CDR3 is TGCGCCAGCAGCTTCCCCTCAGTAGCTCAGAGTTCCTACAATGAGCAGTTCTTC.

This clonotype was observed a few times. This chain links TRBV28 with TRBJ2-7; a possible D gene is TRBD2 (7 bases). Germline lookup yields CDR1 MDHEN and CDR2 SYDVKM. CDR3 length equals 12 residues. V was clipped by 11 bases and J by 2 bases, with 13 bases between them. The CDR3 sequence is CASGEGAYEQYF. CDR3 nucleotide sequence: TGTGCCTCGGGGGAGGGGGCCTACGAGCAGTACTTC.

This clonotype came up many times. This sequence joins TRBV11-2 and TRBJ2-2; tentatively, D is TRBD1 (6 bases). This CDR3 comprises 17 residues. In germline, CDR1 is SGHAT, CDR2 FQNNGV. V lost 3 bases and J 2 bases, leaving 16 bases between the germline ends. DNA for the CDR3: TGTGCCAGCAGCTTCGCAAGGGGACAACGAAACACCGGGGAGCTGTTTTTT. Its protein product is CASSFARGQRNTGELFF.

This clonotype was recorded a few times. The DNA for the CDR3 is TGCAGCGTTGAAGACCTCCGGCAGGCTGGCACCGGGGAGCTGTTTTTT. Residues: CSVEDLRQAGTGELFF. The chain recombines TRBV29-1 with TRBJ2-2; D unresolved. Trimming removed 0 bases from V and 4 bases from J, with 15 bases in between. Germline V lookup: CDR1 SQVTM, CDR2 ANQGSEA. There are 16 residues in the CDR3.

A word on this clonotype: This sequence may be a read error, since a much larger clone differs from it by one base. This rearrangement joins TRBV28 to TRBJ2-7; D possibly corresponds to TRBD1 (5 bases). This CDR3 contains 14 residues. CDR1 and CDR2 (germline): MDHEN, SYDVKM. DNA for the CDR3: TGTACCAGCAGTTTAGAGGCGGACAACTACGAGCAGTACTTC. Translation: CTSSLEADNYEQYF. The complete variable domain, with remaining parts taken from reference TRBV28 and TRBJ2-7, reads DVKVTQSSRYLVKRTGEKVFLECVQDMDHENMFWYRQDPGLGLRLIYFSYDVKMKEKGDIPEGYSVSREKKERFSLILESASTNQTSMYLCTSSLEADNYEQYFGPGTRLTVT.